This TCR beta chain was observed in a study of T cell changes during pregnancy in multiple sclerosis. Germline V gene lookup returns CDR1 MNHEY and CDR2 SMNVEV (reference sequence). The CDR3 has 14 amino acids. Trimming stripped 4 bases from V and 1 base from J, with 10 bases between. The protocol was immunoSEQ multiplex PCR, while the TCRdb copy is restricted to in-frame clones and leaves out a portion. This table has tens of thousands of clones, about nine tenths appearing once. The chain uses TRBV27 and TRBJ1-2; a possible D gene is TRBD1 (6 bases). The specimen was CD8+ T cells from peripheral blood mononuclear cells, collected in the second trimester of pregnancy. The receptor comes from a female donor with multiple sclerosis, enrolled in a pregnancy study. As DNA, the CDR3 is TGTGCCAGCAGTTCGACAGGAGGTAACTATGGCTACACCTTC. It yields the protein CASSSTGGNYGYTF.